Below are 2 T cell receptor beta chains sequenced from a single sample in a study of shared clonotypes between healthy human individuals. TCRdb keeps only in-frame clones here, not all; method: immunoSEQ multiplex PCR. The table has over a million clones, around 82% seen once. Sequenced sample: memory CD4+ T cells from PBMCs. Sample subset: CD45RA-negative fraction. These TCRs come from a man younger than 35 in good health. Some clones in this sample may be carry-over from other donors' samples.

This chain connects TRBV7-9 to TRBJ2-3, with 8 nucleotides matching TRBD1. This CDR3 is built from 14 residues. Germline V gene sequence: CDR1 SEHNR, CDR2 FQNEAQ (reference sequence). Losses at the gene ends were 3 bases for V and 6 bases for J; bases not matched to a gene: 5. The CDR3 sequence: CASSFDRGGDTQYF. The DNA for the CDR3 is TGTGCCAGCAGCTTTGACAGGGGCGGGGATACGCAGTATTTT. Complete variable domain (other parts from reference TRBV7-9 and TRBJ2-3): DTGVSQNPRHKITKRGQNVTFRCDPISEHNRLYWYRQTLGQGPEFLTYFQNEAQLEKSRLLSDRFSAERPKGSFSTLEIQRTEQGDSAMYLCASSFDRGGDTQYFGPGTRLTVL.

On this clone: One base away lies a much larger clone, so this may be a sequencing read error. The sample contains more than one DNA sequence encoding this CDR3. The J gene is TRBJ2-7, the V gene TRBV11-2; 9 bases align to TRBD2. CDR1 and CDR2 from the germline V gene are SGHAT and FQNNGV. V shed 1 base and J 2 bases; nucleotides not matched to a gene: 0. This CDR3 comprises 14 residues. In DNA form, the CDR3 reads TGTGCCAGCAGCTTAGGGACTAGCGCCTACGAGCAGTACTTC. Translated, it gives CASSLGTSAYEQYF.